This TCR beta chain emerged from a study of cytomegalovirus exposure and HLA in healthy donors. The V gene's germline CDR1 is SEHNR and CDR2 FQNEAQ (reference sequence). The CDR3 is made up of 14 amino acids. Trimming removed 5 bases from V and 8 bases from J; junction bases left unmatched: 6. Clones were sequenced by immunoSEQ multiplex PCR, and TCRdb holds only the in-frame ones, with some missing. The data show under 100,000 clones, with 90% to 95% seen just once and nearly 0.7% held by the top ten. The donors were part of the validation cohort, which consisted of more than 90 subjects and was separate from the first cohort of under 850 subjects. Study outcomes and limitations: Usually a TCR sequence was rare, but some public TCRs were found in many donors. The investigators catalogued 150 to 200 TCR beta chains as cytomegalovirus-associated. It was found in a later analysis that first-cohort TCR clusters tended to co-occur in the 90 to 150 validation repertoires.

About this clone: No antigen is known for it.

The rearrangement uses TRBV7-9 and TRBJ1-4; 9 bases line up with TRBD1. This TCR was recovered from a woman between 18 and 29 years old in good health and CMV-seronegative. The material sequenced was PBMCs. CDR3 region: CASSETGGDEKLFF. The CDR3 nucleotides read TGTGCCAGCAGCGAAACAGGGGGCGACGAAAAACTGTTTTTT.